This is a list of T cell receptor beta chains from one sample in a study of regulatory T cells in long-lasting Graves disease. TCRdb processed the multiplex PCR reads anew with MiXCR; each CDR3 protein has one entry. The table shows roughly 500,000 distinct CDR3 sequences, with 22% occurring only once. The specimen comprised peripheral blood mononuclear cells (PBMCs), sampled when the disease was refractory, from a patient treated with antithyroid drugs. The receptor source for this set is a female donor with Graves disease. The CDR3 runs from the conserved cysteine through the conserved F or W. The D gene is left open where the match is weak. The size entry is marked missing in some rows and otherwise reads once, few, many or a size class.

clone size	V gene	J gene	D gene	CDR3 protein	CDR3 DNA
.	TRBV6-1	TRBJ1-1	.	CASSASRRVYAEAFF	TGTGCCAGCAGTGCTTCTAGAAGGGTTTACGCTGAAGCTTTCTTT
few	TRBV5-1	TRBJ1-4	.	CASSHPLGGRGEKLFF	TGCGCCAGCAGCCACCCCTTGGGGGGGCGCGGTGAAAAACTGTTTTTT
many	TRBV6-1	TRBJ1-4	.	CASSDIPPNEKLFF	TGTGCCAGCAGCGACATACCCCCTAATGAAAAACTGTTTTTT
many	TRBV6-5	TRBJ1-2	TRBD1	CASSYPALDRGYGYTF	TGTGCCAGCAGTTACCCCGCCCTCGACAGGGGCTATGGCTACACCTTC
many	TRBV11-2	TRBJ1-2	.	CASSASKTGNYGYTF	TGTGCCAGCAGCGCCTCCAAAACAGGGAACTATGGCTACACCTTC
many	TRBV27	TRBJ1-5	TRBD1	CASAEGTGIGSNQPQHF	TGTGCCAGCGCCGAGGGGACAGGAATCGGTAGCAATCAGCCCCAGCATTTT
few	TRBV9	TRBJ2-5	.	CASGQTSTETQYF	TGTGCCAGCGGGCAGACCTCCACAGAGACCCAGTACTTC
many	TRBV28	TRBJ2-7	.	CASSFQNVRGEQYF	TGTGCCAGCAGTTTCCAAAACGTCCGGGGCGAGCAGTACTTC
.	TRBV7-8	TRBJ2-1	.	CASSLVGTPGMSEQFF	TGTGCCAGCAGCTTAGTCGGGACTCCCGGCATGAGTGAGCAGTTCTTC
few	TRBV27	TRBJ2-2	.	CASSLQGSSGELFF	TGTGCCAGCAGTTTACAGGGAAGTAGCGGGGAGCTGTTTTTT
.	TRBV7-3	TRBJ2-2	.	CASSSSGLTGELFF	TGTGCCAGCAGCTCATCGGGACTGACCGGGGAGCTGTTTTTT
few	TRBV3-1	TRBJ2-5	TRBD1	CASSQVKGGGIGTQYF	TGTGCCAGCAGCCAAGTTAAAGGGGGCGGAATCGGGACCCAGTACTTC
.	TRBV5-5	TRBJ1-1	TRBD1	CASSLSRTGENTEAFF	TGTGCCAGCAGCTTAAGTCGGACAGGGGAGAACACTGAAGCTTTCTTT
few	TRBV19	TRBJ1-1	TRBD1	CASSAGTGKAFF	TGTGCCAGTAGTGCCGGGACAGGGAAAGCTTTCTTT
few	TRBV2	TRBJ2-2	.	CASSVDRSNTGELFF	TGTGCCAGCAGTGTTGACCGATCGAACACCGGGGAGCTGTTTTTT
many	TRBV12-3/TRBV12-4	TRBJ1-1	TRBD1	CASSLDRGWTEAFF	TGTGCCAGCAGTTTAGACAGGGGGTGGACTGAAGCTTTCTTT
.	TRBV6-1	TRBJ2-2	TRBD2	CASTEGLLHGELFF	TGTGCCAGCACCGAGGGACTATTGCACGGGGAGCTGTTTTTT
few	TRBV7-9	TRBJ1-5	.	CASSGSNGQPQHF	TGTGCCAGCAGCGGTTCCAACGGTCAGCCCCAGCATTTT
once	TRBV19	TRBJ2-2	.	CASSIYGELFF	TGTGCCAGTAGTATATACGGGGAGCTGTTTTTT
few	TRBV7-3	TRBJ2-5	TRBD1	CASSRQGKETQYF	TGTGCCAGCAGCAGACAGGGAAAAGAGACCCAGTACTTC
.	TRBV20-1	TRBJ1-1	.	CSARDQRGSTEAFF	TGCAGTGCTAGAGATCAACGGGGGTCGACTGAAGCTTTCTTT
many	TRBV6-5	TRBJ1-4	TRBD1	CASSYSPGQGGEKLFF	TGTGCCAGCAGTTACTCTCCCGGACAGGGCGGAGAAAAACTGTTTTTT
many	TRBV7-9	TRBJ2-2	.	CASSFRQAGELFF	TGTGCCAGCAGCTTCCGACAGGCCGGGGAGCTGTTTTTT
few	TRBV4-3	TRBJ2-5	TRBD1	CASSQGDRGRPETQYF	TGCGCCAGCAGCCAAGGTGACAGGGGGCGCCCAGAGACCCAGTACTTC
few	TRBV18	TRBJ1-4	TRBD1	CASSPPGQGIVKLFF	TGTGCCAGCTCACCACCGGGACAGGGAATTGTAAAACTGTTTTTT
few	TRBV7-9	TRBJ1-1	.	CASSPNRQRLNTEAFF	TGTGCCAGCAGCCCAAACAGACAGAGGCTGAACACTGAAGCTTTCTTT
.	TRBV6-1	TRBJ2-7	.	CASSEAKSVEQYF	TGTGCCAGCAGTGAAGCGAAGTCGGTCGAGCAGTACTTC
.	TRBV12-3/TRBV12-4	TRBJ1-5	.	CASSLVLTSNQPQHF	TGTGCCAGCAGTTTAGTCCTGACAAGCAATCAGCCCCAGCATTTT
many	TRBV6-5	TRBJ2-5	TRBD1	CASSYARTGQETQYF	TGTGCCAGCAGTTACGCCAGGACAGGTCAAGAGACCCAGTACTTC
many	TRBV30	TRBJ1-4	TRBD1	CASERTGQGEKLFF	TGTGCCTCGGAGAGGACAGGGCAGGGTGAAAAACTGTTTTTT
many	TRBV12-3/TRBV12-4	TRBJ1-6	TRBD1	CASSYGQDNSPLHF	TGTGCCAGCAGTTACGGACAGGACAATTCACCCCTCCACTTT
many	TRBV12-3/TRBV12-4	TRBJ1-2	TRBD1	CASSGQGDGYTF	TGTGCCAGCAGTGGACAGGGGGATGGCTACACCTTC
.	TRBV7-9	TRBJ1-1	.	CASRTTVPGTEAFF	TGTGCCAGCAGGACTACAGTCCCAGGCACTGAAGCTTTCTTT
few	TRBV6-1	TRBJ1-1	.	CASRRHLNTEAFF	TGTGCCAGCAGGAGACACTTGAACACTGAAGCTTTCTTT
many	TRBV5-1	TRBJ2-7	.	CASGQSGDIYEQYF	TGCGCCAGCGGACAGTCCGGGGACATCTACGAGCAGTACTTC
many	TRBV20-1	TRBJ1-1	.	CSASSGGFGTEAFF	TGCAGTGCATCTAGTGGAGGGTTTGGCACTGAAGCTTTCTTT
.	TRBV28	TRBJ1-5	.	CASRPRQYSNQPQHF	TGTGCCAGCAGACCCCGACAGTATAGCAATCAGCCCCAGCATTTT
few	TRBV19	TRBJ1-4	TRBD1	CASSRRQGLGGKLFF	TGTGCCAGTAGTAGGAGACAGGGATTGGGAGGAAAACTGTTTTTT
.	TRBV5-1	TRBJ2-7	TRBD1	CASSSTSQDRRSSYEQYF	TGCGCCAGCAGCTCTACCTCCCAGGACAGGCGTAGCTCCTACGAGCAGTACTTC
.	TRBV12-5	TRBJ2-2	.	CASGFSQTNTGELFF	TGTGCTAGTGGTTTTAGCCAGACAAACACCGGGGAGCTGTTTTTT
few	TRBV2	TRBJ2-1	.	CAMEPGSYNEQFF	TGTGCCATGGAACCGGGCTCCTACAATGAGCAGTTCTTC
.	TRBV9	TRBJ2-2	TRBD2	CASSVAASGRLSGELFF	TGTGCCAGCAGCGTAGCGGCTAGCGGGAGATTGAGCGGGGAGCTGTTTTTT
many	TRBV12-3/TRBV12-4	TRBJ2-5	.	CASRRGTDGEAQYF	TGTGCCAGTCGCCGGGGGACGGACGGCGAGGCCCAGTACTTC
many	TRBV24-1	TRBJ1-1	.	CATSDPGTGNTEAFF	TGTGCCACCAGTGATCCCGGGACGGGGAACACTGAAGCTTTCTTT
many	TRBV7-9	TRBJ2-5	.	CASSFLGQETQYF	TGTGCCAGCAGCTTTCTGGGTCAAGAGACCCAGTACTTC
.	TRBV29-1	TRBJ1-2	TRBD1	CSVAGQGGLSGYTF	TGCAGCGTTGCGGGACAGGGCGGCTTGAGTGGCTACACCTTC
.	TRBV25-1	TRBJ1-3	.	CASSEYEQGLFGNTIYF	TGTGCCAGCAGTGAATACGAACAGGGTTTGTTTGGAAACACCATATATTTT
many	TRBV11-2	TRBJ2-2	.	CASSSIRSGWGGELFF	TGTGCCAGCAGCTCCATTCGTTCGGGGTGGGGCGGGGAGCTGTTTTTT
many	TRBV7-2	TRBJ1-2	.	CASSFNNYGYTF	TGTGCCAGCAGCTTTAATAACTATGGCTACACCTTC
.	TRBV4-1	TRBJ1-1	.	CASSQVAGRNTEAFF	TGCGCCAGCAGCCAAGTCGCAGGTCGGAACACTGAAGCTTTCTTT
.	TRBV15	TRBJ1-4	TRBD1	CATSRDRGGGKLFF	TGTGCCACCAGCAGGGACAGGGGCGGAGGAAAACTGTTTTTT
.	TRBV14	TRBJ2-2	.	CASSQGTPSLEYTGELFF	TGTGCCAGCAGCCAAGGGACTCCCAGCCTAGAGTACACCGGGGAGCTGTTTTTT
.	TRBV10-3	TRBJ2-7	TRBD2	CASYPGLAGKYF	TGTGCCTCATACCCGGGACTAGCGGGAAAGTACTTC
many	TRBV2	TRBJ2-4	.	CATQGMDKNIQYF	TGTGCCACTCAGGGGATGGACAAAAACATTCAGTACTTC
.	TRBV27	TRBJ2-3	TRBD2	CASNPSGSLGDTQYF	TGTGCCAGCAATCCTAGCGGGAGTTTGGGGGATACGCAGTATTTT
many	TRBV20-1	TRBJ2-7	.	CSARRLAYEQYF	TGCAGTGCTAGGCGTCTTGCCTACGAGCAGTACTTC
many	TRBV2	TRBJ2-2	TRBD1	CASRPGTGGNTGELFF	TGTGCCAGCAGGCCCGGGACAGGGGGCAACACCGGGGAGCTGTTTTTT
.	TRBV5-4	TRBJ2-5	.	CASSLATETQYF	TGTGCCAGCAGCTTGGCTACCGAGACCCAGTACTTC